This TCR beta chain was observed in a study of shared clonotypes between healthy human individuals. The wider study: Participating donors consisted of two women and a few men aged 18 to 49.

The germline gives CDR1 KGHSH, CDR2 LQKENI. V lost 2 bases to trimming and J lost 0 bases, with 7 bases between them. CDR3 length: 14 residues. This clone was seen a single time. Its antigen is currently unknown. Execution of the assay was at deep level. This table comes from immunoSEQ multiplex PCR, and its TCRdb copy is limited to in-frame clones, with some not included. The sample gives a few million clones, just over 90% of which show up once; under 0.45% is in the top ten. Points from the study as a whole: For sorted subsets, rarefaction showed incomplete sequencing despite large depth.

The V gene is TRBV18, the J gene TRBJ2-5, with a weak D call TRBD2 (6 bases). The source of this sequence is a man younger than 35 in good health. Some clones in this sample may be carry-over from other donors' samples. The sequenced material came from naive CD4+ T cells from PBMCs. The subset denotes: CD45RA+ positively selected. The CDR3 protein is CASSPGGNQETQYF. CDR3 nucleotide sequence: TGTGCCAGCTCACCAGGGGGGAACCAAGAGACCCAGTACTTC.